Below are 8 T cell receptor beta chains sequenced from a single sample in a study of regulatory T cells in long-lasting Graves disease. Building the TCR beta libraries relied on iRepertoire HTBI primers, and CDR3 regions underwent Arm-PCR. TCRdb re-called the multiplex PCR reads through MiXCR, storing one row per CDR3 protein. This table has a few hundred thousand distinct CDR3 sequences, approximately 18% appearing once. The time point: newly diagnosed GD, antithyroid drugs for less than 3 months. PBMCs provided the RNA from which the TCR library was made. The sample also formed part of further work on T cells in Graves' hyperthyroidism and ophthalmopathy.

The sequencing here drew on peripheral blood mononuclear cells (PBMCs), taken at new diagnosis, from a patient treated with antithyroid drugs. Every receptor here comes from a woman under 40 with Graves disease.

This clonotype was counted ten times or more. The J gene is TRBJ2-7, the V gene TRBV2; D call uncertain. Between the trimmed V and J ends, which lost 6 bases and 4 bases, there was a span of 4 bases. The germline CDR1 and CDR2 sequences are SNHLY and FYNNEI. The CDR3 consists of 10 residues. Here the CDR3 reads CASRVYEQYF. CDR3 coding DNA: TGTGCCAGCAGAGTGTACGAGCAGTACTTC.

This rearrangement joins TRBV20-1 to TRBJ2-3; D not certain. Germline CDR1 DFQATT, CDR2 SNEGSKA (reference sequence). The CDR3 runs to 12 residues. Trimming took 4 bases from V and 4 from J, leaving 9 bases between them. The CDR3 here is CSATVLSDTQYF. The CDR3 DNA sequence: TGCAGTGCTACCGTTCTCTCAGATACGCAGTATTTT.

The V call is TRBV19, the J call TRBJ2-1, with 13 bases that match TRBD2. The J segment lost 0 bases and the V segment lost 5 bases, leaving 4 bases of the junction unmatched. The germline CDR1 and CDR2 sequences are LNHDA and SQIVND (reference sequence). The CDR3 spans 17 residues. CDR3 in amino acids: CASSLLAGGSSYNEQFF. DNA for the CDR3: TGTGCCAGTAGTCTACTAGCGGGGGGGAGCTCCTACAATGAGCAGTTCTTC.

In its sample, this clonotype was seen many times. The gene calls are TRBV7-8 and TRBJ1-5, with TRBD1 as a possible D gene (6 bases). Between the trimmed V and J ends, which lost 0 bases and 3 bases, there was a span of 12 bases. Per germline, CDR1 SGHVS and CDR2 FQNEAQ. CDR3 length equals 16 residues. CDR3 in DNA: TGTGCCAGCAGCTTAGCGCTCAGGGGCCACAATCAGCCCCAGCATTTT. Its translation is CASSLALRGHNQPQHF.

This clonotype has more than one count but fewer than ten. The genes are TRBV20-1 and TRBJ1-1; the D is unclear. This CDR3 is built from 13 residues. Germline V gene sequence: CDR1 DFQATT, CDR2 SNEGSKA (reference sequence). The V gene lost 0 bases and the J gene lost 4 bases, with 9 bases spanning the gap. In DNA, the CDR3 is TGCAGTGCTAGAGATTTGTTGAGCACTGAAGCTTTCTTT. Its translation is CSARDLLSTEAFF.

This clonotype was detected many times. The chain links TRBV5-1 to TRBJ1-1, with D unclear. Trimming shortened V by 1 base and J by 0 bases, and 13 bases separated the two germline ends. The CDR3 consists of 16 residues. Germline V gives CDR1 SGHRS, CDR2 YFSETQ. The CDR3 protein is CASSLSAPRMNTEAFF. Here the CDR3 DNA reads TGCGCCAGCAGCTTGTCAGCTCCCAGGATGAACACTGAAGCTTTCTTT. Supplemented by reference TRBV5-1 and TRBJ1-1, the full variable domain reads KAGVTQTPRYLIKTRGQQVTLSCSPISGHRSVSWYQQTPGQGLQFLFEYFSETQRNKGNFPGRFSGRQFSNSRSEMNVSTLELGDSALYLCASSLSAPRMNTEAFFGQGTRLTVV.

This clonotype was seen just once. The rearrangement links TRBV15 to TRBJ1-1; possibly TRBD1 for D (6 bases). Germline V CDR1 and CDR2: LNHNV, YYDKDF (reference sequence). The CDR3 consists of 14 residues. The V end was cut by 3 bases, the J end by 1 base, with 9 bases between. CDR3 protein: CATSSSDRNTEAFF. Written as DNA, the CDR3 is TGTGCCACCAGCAGTTCGGACAGGAACACTGAAGCTTTCTTT.

There are many counts of this clonotype. This sequence joins TRBV6-2 or TRBV6-3 and TRBJ2-1; TRBD2 matches 9 bases. CDR3 length equals 14 residues. CDR1 MNHEY and CDR2 SVGEGT come from the germline V gene. The junction had 9 bases not matched to a gene; V was cut back by 5 bases and J by 10 bases. DNA of the CDR3: TGTGCCAGCAGTGAAAGAGCGGGGGGCTTGGAGCAGTTCTTC. This encodes CASSERAGGLEQFF.